This T cell receptor beta chain stems from a study of regulatory T cells. Findings and caveats of the study: Patient repertoires had restricted TRB V-J pairs and skewed V and J usage, most in Tregs. Hydrophobic residues at CDR3 positions 6 and 7 were enriched in conventional CD4+ T cells of CD3G-deficient patients.

Amplification used 52 TRBV primers and 13 TRBJ primers. Produced via immunoSEQ multiplex PCR; TCRdb's table is partial and in-frame only. The sample holds fewer than 20,000 clones; 65% to 90% are singletons and the top ten take around 8.6%. In regard to this clone: The antigen remains unidentified.

Every patient with CD3G deficiency had evidence of autoimmunity. Patients aged 2 to 39 years had fewer naive and more memory CD4+ and CD8+ T cells. V lost 4 bases and J 3 bases, leaving 11 bases between the germline ends. The CDR3 is made up of 13 amino acids. The germline V gene encodes CDR1 GTSNPN and CDR2 SVGIG (reference sequence). This receptor was obtained from a person under 45 with CD3G deficiency. Sequenced sample: conventional CD4+ T cells sorted from blood. The J gene is TRBJ2-3, the V gene TRBV30; no clear D gene. The CDR3 bases are TGTGCCTGGACTCGAGAAAGGACAGATACGCAGTATTTT. Translated, it gives CAWTRERTDTQYF.